The clone carrying this TCR beta chain was detected only a few times. The antigen is not known. The CDR3 runs 14 residues. Trimming pared 0 bases from V and 7 bases from J, leaving 10 bases between. The sample comes from a study of blood T cells in healthy people across ages. Investigators took 8.5 to 10 milliliters of peripheral blood from every donor. Then a second PCR, running about 6 to 12 cycles, was carried out with a sample-barcoded 5' primer and a J-beta primer mix. Using its own MiXCR run on the 5' RACE reads, TCRdb lists one record per CDR3 protein. The sample carries 1.2 million to 1.5 million distinct CDR3 sequences, around 42% recorded once. The study, taken as a whole, reports: Diversity figures derived from one million T cells were judged to underestimate the true value. Naive CD4+ cells and diversity were both higher in long-lived donors than in aged donors.

Sequenced material: blood. This TCR was recovered from a woman aged 18-30 years in good health. The chain joins TRBV12-3 or TRBV12-4 to TRBJ2-1; D is perhaps TRBD1 or TRBD2 (5 bases each). The CDR3 loop reads CASSLAAGANEQFF. CDR3 nucleotide sequence: TGTGCCAGCAGTTTAGCTGCCGGGGCAAATGAGCAGTTCTTC.